One T cell receptor (beta chain) is described in this entry. Its antigen is still unknown. The input lacks base qualities; no much larger clone sits a single base away. This record belongs to a study of cytomegalovirus exposure and HLA in healthy donors (dated by TCRdb to the late 2010s). In terms of the full investigation: The 500 to 800 repertoires of the first cohort and the 95 to 150 validation repertoires were produced on the same platform, according to a later analysis. The study was designed to test whether signatures of past pathogen exposure could be identified by cataloging public T cell receptors. High-throughput TCR immunosequencing, statistical association of individual TCRs with disease status, and machine learning were combined to predict cytomegalovirus infection status. In addition to the first cohort of roughly 700 subjects, a separate validation cohort of approximately 110 different subjects was used. Beyond this particular receptor, the publication reports: Three of the identified cytomegalovirus-associated TCR beta chains were confirmed in vitro to be specific for cytomegalovirus antigens. In a later analysis, TCRs clustered in the first cohort were found to also tend to co-occur in the approximately 120 validation repertoires, with 90% to 95% of cluster scores above 0. A later analysis lacked HLA typing for the validation cohort, so it scored co-occurrence in that cohort across all 120 or so repertoires. In both the original and validation cohorts, the classifier was reported to diagnose cytomegalovirus status with high specificity and sensitivity. The authors suggested that the approach could potentially be generalized to other disease states and immunological phenotypes. A total of fewer than 200 TCR beta chains were listed by the study as associated with cytomegalovirus. Most TCR sequences were seen in very few donors, while some public TCRs were found in many individuals.

CDR1 and CDR2 are drawn from the germline V gene: MNHNS, SASEGT. V is cut by 6 bases and J by 2 bases, and the space between the germline ends is 14 bases. From the cysteine through the phenylalanine, the CDR3 covers 15 amino acids. Only the CDR3 DNA stays, 45 bases, in frame from base 1. The donors were included in the validation cohort of roughly 130 subjects, a group kept apart from the roughly 670-subject first cohort. Receptor amplification or capture employed the immunoSEQ multiplex PCR assay. Per the source publication's procedure: A statistical classification framework was developed to diagnose cytomegalovirus status using the catalog of TCR beta chain sequences. In its TCRdb copy, this immuneACCESS table keeps in-frame sequences only and misses some clones. Where compared with another copy, unresolved V genes explain less than half of these, and the others have no known cause. For V, J and clone size, that table is used; D and trimming come from the DNA. Counted in this sample were 50,000 to 65,000 clones; 85% to 95% of them appeared once. The ten most abundant clones make up over 6% of the sample.

The clonotype comes from a woman between 18 and 30 years old in good health and CMV-seropositive. Recombination joined TRBV6-1 with TRBJ1-3, with the D gene uncertain. The sequenced sample was PBMCs. The CDR3 has the sequence CASRAEGVAGNTIYF. The nucleotide sequence is given as TGTGCCAGCAGGGCTGAGGGAGTAGCTGGAAACACCATATATTTT.